This T cell receptor (beta chain) was retrieved from a study of shared clonotypes between healthy human individuals. On the study more broadly: Three plates were used per donor for CD4 naive, three for CD4 memory, two for CD8 naive and one for CD8 memory.

Only in-frame clones appear in the TCRdb table, and some are missing; sequencing was by immunoSEQ multiplex PCR. Of approximately 95,000 clones listed, under 70% were seen once; the top ten hold 45% to 50%. Concerning this clone: Its specificity is unknown.

V lost 8 bases to trimming and J lost 8 bases, with 28 bases between them. This CDR3 has 17 amino acids. From germline, CDR1 is MDHEN and CDR2 SYDVKM. CD8 memory was a combination of CD45RO+ cells and CCR7-negative CD45RA+ TemRA cells. Study outcomes and limitations: A small donor pool kept down the genetic and exposure-history diversity that was represented. Memory subsets had estimated richness that was generally smaller than that of naive subsets.

Sequenced sample: memory CD8+ T cells sorted from blood. Subset indicated: CD45RO+ cells pooled with CCR7-negative TemRA cells. The rearrangement links TRBV28 to TRBJ2-1; a weak D match, TRBD1 (5 bases). The sequence derives from a man aged 25 to 45 in good health. DNA for the CDR3: TGTGCCAGCGGAGAGGACCCCCCGGCAGGGCGCCGTCATGAGCAGTTCTTC. Translation: CASGEDPPAGRRHEQFF.